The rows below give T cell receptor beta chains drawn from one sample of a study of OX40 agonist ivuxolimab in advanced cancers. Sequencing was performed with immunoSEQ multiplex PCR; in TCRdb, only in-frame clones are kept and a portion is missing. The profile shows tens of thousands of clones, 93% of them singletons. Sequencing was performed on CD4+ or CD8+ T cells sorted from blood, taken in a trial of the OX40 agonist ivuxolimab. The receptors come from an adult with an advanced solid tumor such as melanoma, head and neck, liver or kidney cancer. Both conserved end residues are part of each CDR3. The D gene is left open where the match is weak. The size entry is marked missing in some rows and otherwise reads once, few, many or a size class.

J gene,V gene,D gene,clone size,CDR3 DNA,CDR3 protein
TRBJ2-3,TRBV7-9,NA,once,TGTGCCAGCAGCTTAGCCCTCGAGCCAGATACGCAGTATTTT,CASSLALEPDTQYF
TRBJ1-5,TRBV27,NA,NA,TGTGCCAGCAGTTTAACAGCCTGGGGGAATCAGCCCCAGCATTTT,CASSLTAWGNQPQHF
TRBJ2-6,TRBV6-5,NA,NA,TGTGCCAGCAGTTACAACTCTGGGGCCAACGTCCTGACTTTC,CASSYNSGANVLTF
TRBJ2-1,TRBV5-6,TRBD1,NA,TGTGCCAGCAGCCCCGGGACAGGGTGGAATGAGCAGTTCTTC,CASSPGTGWNEQFF
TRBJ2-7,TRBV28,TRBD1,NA,TGTGCCAGCAGTTTTTTCGGACAGGGTTTAGACGACGAGCAGTACTTC,CASSFFGQGLDDEQYF
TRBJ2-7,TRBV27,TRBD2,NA,TGTGCCAGCAGTTTAATAGCGGGAGGCGAGCAGTACTTC,CASSLIAGGEQYF
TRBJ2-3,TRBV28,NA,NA,TGTGCCAGCAGTTTAGCAGCGGCGAACACAGATACGCAGTATTTT,CASSLAAANTDTQYF
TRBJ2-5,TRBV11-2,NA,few,TGTGCCAGCAGCTTGCAAGAGACCCAGTACTTC,CASSLQETQYF
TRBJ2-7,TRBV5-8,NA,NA,TGTGCCAGCAGCCTCGACTTGTTCGGAGAGCAGTACTTC,CASSLDLFGEQYF
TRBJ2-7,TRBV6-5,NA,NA,TGTGCCAGCAGTTACGGGCAGGTTTACGAGCAGTACTTC,CASSYGQVYEQYF
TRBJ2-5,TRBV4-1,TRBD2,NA,TGCGCCAGCAGCCAACGAGGACTAGCGCGGGAGACCCAGTACTTC,CASSQRGLARETQYF
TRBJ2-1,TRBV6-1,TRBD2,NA,TGTGCCAGCAGCGGTAGCGGGACCTACAATGAGCAGTTCTTC,CASSGSGTYNEQFF
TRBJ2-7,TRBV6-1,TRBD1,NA,TGTGCCAGCAGTGAAGCCCATCTCCTCGGGACAGGGGGCTTCTACGAGCAGTACTTC,CASSEAHLLGTGGFYEQYF
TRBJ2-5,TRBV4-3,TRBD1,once,TGCGCCAGCAGCCGCCTAACAGGGGGCGGAGAGACCCAGTACTTC,CASSRLTGGGETQYF
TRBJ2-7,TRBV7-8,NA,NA,TGTGCCAGCAGCTTTTGTCTTTCAGAAAACTGCGAGCAGTACTTC,CASSFCLSENCEQYF
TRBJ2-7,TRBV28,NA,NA,TGTGCCAGCAGTTGGGGTCGTACCTACGAGCAGTACTTC,CASSWGRTYEQYF
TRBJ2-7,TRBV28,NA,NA,TGTGCCAGCAGTTTATGGGCTAGTGGGCTCAGCTCCTACGAGCAGTACTTC,CASSLWASGLSSYEQYF
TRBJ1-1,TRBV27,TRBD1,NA,TGTGCCAGCAGTCCTCGACAGGGGGCGTACACTGAAGCTTTCTTT,CASSPRQGAYTEAFF
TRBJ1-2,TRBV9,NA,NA,TGTGCCAGCAGCGCGGCAATAAACTATGGCTACACCTTC,CASSAAINYGYTF
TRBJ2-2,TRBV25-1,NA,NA,TGTGCCAGCATGGGGGGAATGTCGAACACCGGGGAGCTGTTTTTT,CASMGGMSNTGELFF
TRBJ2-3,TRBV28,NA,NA,TGTGCCAGCAGTACCAACAGACAGAGACGCACAGATACGCAGTATTTT,CASSTNRQRRTDTQYF
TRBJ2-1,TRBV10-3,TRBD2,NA,TGTGCCATCGCAGGGCAGGACCAGACTAGCGGGCCGTCCTACAATGAGCAGTTCTTC,CAIAGQDQTSGPSYNEQFF
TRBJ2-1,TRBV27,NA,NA,TGTGCCAGCAGTCTCTCGAATACCTACAATGAGCAGTTCTTC,CASSLSNTYNEQFF
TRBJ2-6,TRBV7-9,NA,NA,TGTGCCAGCAGCTTCTCGTTTACTAGGGAACCCGGGGCCAACGTCCTGACTTTC,CASSFSFTREPGANVLTF
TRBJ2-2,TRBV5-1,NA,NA,TGCGCCAGCAGGGTTGGGGCGGCAGGGAACACCGGGGAGCTGTTTTTT,CASRVGAAGNTGELFF
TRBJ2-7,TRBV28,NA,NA,TGTGCCAGCAGTCCCGCCTACGAGCAGTACTTC,CASSPAYEQYF